Shown below are 18 T cell receptor beta chains from a single sample sequenced in a study of CD8 T cells in Susac syndrome. The RNA input was about 0.5 to 1 ug, and it was reverse transcribed with random hexamers. TCRdb itself ran the immunoSEQ multiplex PCR reads through MiXCR, one entry per CDR3 protein. The table records 180,000 or so distinct CDR3 sequences, 90% to 95% of them present only once. The specimen was CD4+ T cells from PBMCs. These receptors came from a human donor in good health.

This chain joins TRBV15 and TRBJ2-5; D is uncertain. Looked up from germline, CDR1 is LNHNV and CDR2 is YYDKDF (reference sequence). The CDR3 runs to 15 residues. V lost 3 bases, J lost 5 bases, and 16 bases lay in between. CDR3 sequence reads: CATSRNSGPQETQYF. The CDR3 DNA reads as TGTGCCACCAGCAGGAATTCCGGGCCCCAGGAGACCCAGTACTTC.

The CDR3 nucleotides read TGTGCCTGGAGTGTACGTTCATTGGGGTTTGGTGAGCAGTTCTTC. It is translated as CAWSVRSLGFGEQFF. J is TRBJ2-1 and V is TRBV30; no firm D call. V gave up 0 bases and J gave up 9 bases, with 18 bases separating them. Germline CDR1 reads GTSNPN; CDR2 reads SVGIG (reference sequence). This CDR3 comprises 15 residues.

This chain joins TRBV7-3 and TRBJ1-6; D call uncertain. The germline V gene encodes CDR1 SGHTA and CDR2 FQGTGA. Deletions cut 4 bases from V and 8 bases from J, with 12 bases between. The CDR3 runs to 14 residues. This CDR3 is CASSSLGWDSPLHF. Written as DNA, the CDR3 is TGTGCCAGCAGCTCCCTGGGCTGGGATTCACCCCTCCACTTT.

The chain recombines TRBV20-1 with TRBJ1-1, with unresolved D. This CDR3 has 12 residues. The germline CDR1 and CDR2 sequences are DFQATT and SNEGSKA (reference sequence). The V end lost 6 bases, the J end lost 6 bases, and 14 bases lay between the germline ends. The CDR3 reads CSAQQASPEAFF. CDR3 nucleotides: TGCAGTGCACAACAAGCGTCGCCTGAAGCTTTCTTT.

The chain combines TRBV7-9 with TRBJ2-3; D is undetermined. CDR1 is SEHNR and CDR2 is FQNEAQ in the germline V gene (reference sequence). V was pared by 5 bases and J by 2 bases, with 11 bases between. The CDR3 has 14 residues. The CDR3 is CASSATGLTDTQYF. The CDR3 region has the DNA TGTGCCAGCAGCGCCACCGGGCTCACAGATACGCAGTATTTT.

This sequence joins TRBV19 and TRBJ1-6; unclear D gene. V shed 3 bases and J shed 7 bases, with 7 bases lying between them. Germline V gives CDR1 LNHDA, CDR2 SQIVND (reference sequence). The CDR3 totals 13 residues. The CDR3 sequence: CASSMRPNSPLHF. The DNA of the CDR3 is TGTGCCAGTAGTATGCGACCCAATTCACCCCTCCACTTT.

This clonotype was picked up a small number of times. The gene calls are TRBV4-2 and TRBJ2-3, with 9 bases identical to TRBD2. Germline CDR1 and CDR2: LGHNA and YNFKEQ. CDR3 size: 13 residues. The V and J ends lost 1 base and 11 bases, in that order; junction bases with no gene match: 4. The CDR3, as DNA: TGTGCCAGCAGCCAAGGGGGACTAGCCGTGCAGTATTTT. Protein product: CASSQGGLAVQYF.

The rearrangement uses TRBV7-2 and TRBJ1-2; 8 positions agree with TRBD1. J lost 7 bases, V lost 2 bases, and 0 bases had no gene match. CDR3 size: 12 residues. Germline CDR1 and CDR2: SGHTA and FQGNSA. CDR3 nucleotide sequence: TGTGCCAGCAGCTTACAGGGGGCTGGCTACACCTTC. Translating it yields CASSLQGAGYTF.

J is TRBJ2-4 and V is TRBV12-3 or TRBV12-4; no reliable D call. The germline V and J ends were trimmed by 1 base and 1 base, with 5 bases remaining between them. This CDR3 spans 14 amino acids. CDR3: CASSLDWAKNIQYF. Here the CDR3 DNA reads TGTGCCAGCAGTTTAGACTGGGCCAAAAACATTCAGTACTTC.

The J gene is TRBJ1-2, the V gene TRBV20-1; no reliable D call. The length of the CDR3 is 12 residues. Per germline, CDR1 DFQATT and CDR2 SNEGSKA (reference sequence). V was clipped by 5 bases and J by 9 bases, with 16 bases between them. CDR3 in amino acids: CSAPSPEESYTF. The CDR3 DNA sequence: TGCAGTGCTCCCTCTCCTGAAGAGAGCTACACCTTC.

The CDR3 nucleotides read TGTGCCAGCAGCCAAGATCGCCTTAGACTGTACTTC. Translating it yields CASSQDRLRLYF. This rearrangement joins TRBV14 to TRBJ2-7; D is undetermined. The germline gives CDR1 SGHDN, CDR2 FVKESK. V lost 0 bases, J lost 12 bases, and 12 bases lay in between. The CDR3 totals 12 residues.

The genes are TRBV27 and TRBJ1-2; TRBD1 aligns across 10 bases. The CDR3 sequence is 15 residues long. The V segment lost 2 bases and the J segment 7 bases; nucleotides outside the gene matches: 7. Germline-derived CDR1 and CDR2 are MNHEY and SMNVEV (reference sequence). In DNA form, the CDR3 reads TGTGCCAGCAGTTTAGACTTCCGGGACAGGGGTGGCTACACCTTC. Residues: CASSLDFRDRGGYTF.

The gene calls are TRBV24-1 and TRBJ2-1, with D unresolved. Deletions cut 2 bases from V and 10 bases from J, with 8 bases between. Germline values: CDR1 KGHDR, CDR2 SFDVKD. This CDR3 is 12 amino acids long. The CDR3, as DNA: TGTGCCACCAGTGATTCTCGACTGGAGCAGTTCTTC. This gives the protein CATSDSRLEQFF.

The chain recombines TRBV29-1 with TRBJ1-1; a possible D gene is TRBD1 (5 bases). CDR3 length: 13 amino acids. The germline V gene encodes CDR1 SQVTM and CDR2 ANQGSEA. Deletions cut 4 bases from V and 11 bases from J, with 20 bases between. This CDR3 reads CSVAHRLRGDAFF. In DNA form, the CDR3 reads TGCAGCGTTGCCCACCGGCTCCGGGGCGACGCTTTCTTT.

This chain connects TRBV4-3 to TRBJ2-2; a weak D match, TRBD2 (6 bases). Trimming pared 0 bases from V and 7 bases from J, leaving 15 bases between. Per the germline V gene, CDR1 is LGHNA and CDR2 is YSLEER. The CDR3 loop spans 16 amino acids. CDR3 nucleotide sequence: TGCGCCAGCAGCCAAGATCTCATTGGGGGGTACGGGGAGCTGTTTTTT. Translating it yields CASSQDLIGGYGELFF.

V usage is TRBV5-4 and J usage is TRBJ1-1; TRBD1 matches 8 bases. CDR1 and CDR2 (germline): SGHNT, YYREEE (reference sequence). The V gene end was trimmed by 6 bases and the J gene end by 3 bases; junction bases not matched to a gene: 10. The CDR3 loop spans 15 amino acids. The CDR3 nucleotides are TGTGCCAGCACCGTCAGGGGGCGGGGGGACACTGAAGCTTTCTTT. It translates to CASTVRGRGDTEAFF.

The chain links TRBV5-1 to TRBJ2-5; D might be TRBD1 (5 bases). V dropped 3 bases and J dropped 5 bases, with 17 bases sitting between them. The CDR3 length is 15 residues. Looked up from germline, CDR1 is SGHRS and CDR2 is YFSETQ. The CDR3 region is CASSSPELGAETQYF. In nucleotides, the CDR3 is TGCGCCAGCAGCTCCCCGGAGCTTGGGGCCGAGACCCAGTACTTC.

The chain links TRBV2 to TRBJ1-1; TRBD1 might be the D (6 bases). The CDR3 runs 13 residues. The germline V and J ends were trimmed by 3 bases and 5 bases, with 10 bases remaining between them. The germline gives CDR1 SNHLY, CDR2 FYNNEI. The CDR3 region is CASSDLGGTEAFF. CDR3 nucleotide sequence: TGTGCCAGCAGTGATCTAGGGGGTACTGAAGCTTTCTTT.